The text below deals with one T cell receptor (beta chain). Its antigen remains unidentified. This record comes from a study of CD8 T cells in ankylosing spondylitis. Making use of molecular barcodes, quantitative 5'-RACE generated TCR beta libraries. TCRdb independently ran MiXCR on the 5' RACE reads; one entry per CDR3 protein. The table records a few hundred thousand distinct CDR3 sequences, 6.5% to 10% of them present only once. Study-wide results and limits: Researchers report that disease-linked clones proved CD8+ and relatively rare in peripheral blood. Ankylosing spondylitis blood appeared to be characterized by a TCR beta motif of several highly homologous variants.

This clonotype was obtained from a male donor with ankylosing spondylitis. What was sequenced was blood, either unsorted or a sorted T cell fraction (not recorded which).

CDR3 sequence reads: CASSYSEKRGNTIYF. The CDR3 coding sequence is TGTGCCAGCAGTTACTCAGAGAAGAGGGGAAACACCATATATTTT. The chain is built from TRBV6-5 and TRBJ1-3; D is unresolved. The CDR3 is 15 amino acids. V lost 0 bases and J 4 bases, leaving 10 bases between the germline ends. Germline assignment: CDR1 MNHEY and CDR2 SVGAGI.